Listed here are 3 T cell receptor beta chains from one sample, sequenced in a study of blood T cell repertoires in COVID-19. Clones were read by immunoSEQ multiplex PCR, and TCRdb kept only the in-frame ones, dropping some. The profile shows around 250,000 clones, 88% of them singletons. Sequenced: peripheral blood. Source of these receptors: a woman in her sixties or seventies with COVID-19, enrolled during active disease.

The V gene is TRBV5-6, the J gene TRBJ1-1; D is possibly TRBD1 (5 bases). Germline loops: CDR1 SGHDT, CDR2 YYEEEE. V was clipped by 3 bases and J by 0 bases, with 6 bases between them. CDR3 length equals 13 residues. The CDR3 sequence: CASSWTMNTEAFF. CDR3 in DNA: TGTGCCAGCAGCTGGACAATGAACACTGAAGCTTTCTTT.

The CDR3 DNA is TGTGCCAGCAGCGCGGGGACTAGCGGGAGGGATACGCAGTATTTT. Protein product: CASSAGTSGRDTQYF. J is TRBJ2-3 and V is TRBV5-8, with TRBD2 matching 15 bases. The germline gives CDR1 SGHTS, CDR2 YDEGEE. The CDR3 is made up of 15 amino acids. V lost 4 bases, J lost 6 bases, and 3 bases stayed unmatched.

The V call is TRBV7-2, the J call TRBJ1-4; D may be TRBD1 (5 bases). Germline CDR1 and CDR2: SGHTA and FQGNSA. The V end lost 1 base, the J end lost 8 bases, and 11 bases lay between the germline ends. This CDR3 has 14 residues. DNA for the CDR3: TGTGCCAGCAGCTTAGATGGGGGGGAGGAAAAACTGTTTTTT. It codes for CASSLDGGEEKLFF.